This is a list of T cell receptor beta chains from one sample in a study of cytomegalovirus exposure and HLA in healthy donors. Here immunoSEQ multiplex PCR was the method, and the copy in TCRdb shows in-frame clones only, minus some. The repertoire holds some 100,000 clones, with more than 70% as singletons. Specimen: PBMCs. These TCRs come from a man aged 25 to 40 in good health and CMV-seronegative. Each CDR3 is given with its conserved first and last residue. A D gene is named only where the DNA matches it firmly. Clone size is not always given. Where it is, it says once, few, many or a class for expanded clones.

NA | NA | TRBJ2-7 | TRBV21-1 | 15 | TGTGCCAGCAGCAAAGTTTCTAGCGGAACCTACGAGCAGTACTTC | CASSKVSSGTYEQYF
NA | NA | TRBJ1-5 | TRBV19 | 12 | TGTGCCAGTAGTATCAGGGCTCAGCCCCAGCATTTT | CASSIRAQPQHF
NA | NA | TRBJ2-3 | TRBV5-4 | 14 | TGTGCCAGCAGCCCCTTACAGGGTTCAGATACGCAGTATTTT | CASSPLQGSDTQYF
NA | NA | TRBJ1-4 | TRBV20-1 | 11 | TGCAGTGCAGCTTTCCGTGAAAAACTGTTTTTT | CSAAFREKLFF
NA | NA | TRBJ1-6 | TRBV6-1 | 15 | TGTGCCAGCAGTGAATACAGGGAACCCTTTTCACCCCTCCACTTT | CASSEYREPFSPLHF
TRBD1 | few | TRBJ1-2 | TRBV4-1 | 18 | TGCGCCAGCAGCCAAGACCCGGACAGGGGAGGTGGTTTCTATGGCTACACCTTC | CASSQDPDRGGGFYGYTF
TRBD2 | NA | TRBJ2-1 | TRBV14 | 15 | TGTGCCAGCAGCCAAGTCGGGACTAGAACCAATGAGCAGTTCTTC | CASSQVGTRTNEQFF
TRBD1 | NA | TRBJ2-2 | TRBV5-6 | 16 | TGTGCCAGCAGCACTGGGACAGGGGGCGGGAGCGGGGAGCTGTTTTTT | CASSTGTGGGSGELFF
NA | NA | TRBJ1-1 | TRBV9 | 14 | TGTGCCAGCAGCGTATCGTCCACAAACACTGAAGCTTTCTTT | CASSVSSTNTEAFF
TRBD1 | NA | TRBJ2-7 | TRBV7-9 | 14 | TGTGCCAGCAGCTCCGGACAGGGGATGTACGAGCAGTACTTC | CASSSGQGMYEQYF
TRBD2 | NA | TRBJ2-7 | TRBV27 | 16 | TGTGCCAGCAGTTCCCCTGGACTAGCGGGAAGCTACGAGCAGTACTTC | CASSSPGLAGSYEQYF
NA | once | TRBJ2-3 | TRBV5-1 | 16 | TGCGCCAGCAGCTTGGGGGGGACTCCCGCTGAAGTTACGCAGTATTTT | CASSLGGTPAEVTQYF
NA | few | TRBJ1-4 | TRBV27 | 14 | TGTGCCAGCAGTTTACAGGGAGGGCATGAAAAACTGTTTTTT | CASSLQGGHEKLFF
NA | few | TRBJ2-3 | TRBV5-6 | 14 | TGTGCCAGCAGCTTTGCGGGATATACAGATACGCAGTATTTT | CASSFAGYTDTQYF
TRBD2 | NA | TRBJ2-1 | TRBV7-3 | 14 | TGTGCCAGCTCGGAAGCTAGCGGGCTTAATGAGCAGTTCTTC | CASSEASGLNEQFF
TRBD1 | NA | TRBJ1-2 | TRBV5-1 | 17 | TGCGCCAGCAGCTTTACCGCTGGACAGGGGCTTCACTATGGCTACACCTTC | CASSFTAGQGLHYGYTF
TRBD2 | NA | TRBJ2-5 | TRBV5-4 | 18 | TGTGCCAGCAGCAACGTAGGGACTAGCGGGAGGGCAGGGGGGGTTAGGTACTTC | CASSNVGTSGRAGGVRYF
NA | NA | TRBJ1-1 | TRBV5-5 | 11 | TGTGCCAGCAGCGGAGGGAACGAAGCTTTCTTT | CASSGGNEAFF
NA | NA | TRBJ1-3 | TRBV19 | 15 | TGTGCCAGTAGGACAACAGTGGCCTCTGGAAACACCATATATTTT | CASRTTVASGNTIYF
TRBD2 | once | TRBJ2-1 | TRBV27 | 17 | TGTGCCAGCAGTTTCCGACTAGCGGGAGGGCCAAGCAATGAGCAGTTCTTC | CASSFRLAGGPSNEQFF
NA | NA | TRBJ2-3 | TRBV6-5 | 12 | TGTGCCAGCAGAGACCGGGAAGATACGCAGTATTTT | CASRDREDTQYF
TRBD1 | NA | TRBJ2-7 | TRBV25-1 | 13 | TGTGCCAGCAGTGCGCAGGGGGCCTACGAGCAGTACTTC | CASSAQGAYEQYF
NA | NA | TRBJ2-1 | TRBV5-1 | 12 | TGCGCCAGCAGCTTGGTTCGTAATGAGCAGTTCTTC | CASSLVRNEQFF
TRBD2 | NA | TRBJ2-5 | TRBV6-6 | 15 | TGTGCCAGCAGTTCTATAGCGGGGTTGGGGGAGACCCAGTACTTC | CASSSIAGLGETQYF
NA | NA | TRBJ1-3 | TRBV7-9 | 15 | TGTGCCAGCAGCCGGGCAGGGGAGGGTTGGAACACCATATATTTT | CASSRAGEGWNTIYF
TRBD2 | NA | TRBJ2-7 | TRBV27 | 15 | TGTGCCAGCAGTTTAACTAGCGGGGGTTCCTACGAGCAGTACTTC | CASSLTSGGSYEQYF
NA | NA | TRBJ1-5 | TRBV4-1 | 15 | TGCGCCAGCAGCCAAGCCCAGGGATTCAATCAGCCCCAGCATTTT | CASSQAQGFNQPQHF
NA | NA | TRBJ1-6 | TRBV6-1 | 12 | TGTGCCAGCAGTCAGAGGGATTCACCCCTCCACTTT | CASSQRDSPLHF
NA | NA | TRBJ2-5 | TRBV30 | 16 | TGTGCCTGGAGTGTACAAGGCAGGTTACGAACGGAGACCCAGTACTTC | CAWSVQGRLRTETQYF
NA | NA | TRBJ2-7 | TRBV7-9 | 14 | TGTGCCAGCAGCTATTCGGGAGTGCACTACGAGCAGTACTTC | CASSYSGVHYEQYF
NA | NA | TRBJ2-6 | TRBV9 | 15 | TGTGCCAGCAGCGGAGGAGTCTCTGGGGCCAACGTCCTGACTTTC | CASSGGVSGANVLTF
NA | NA | TRBJ2-7 | TRBV9 | 14 | TGTGCCAGCAGCGTAGGCGACAGCTCCTACGAGCAGTACTTC | CASSVGDSSYEQYF
NA | once | TRBJ1-5 | TRBV6-6 | 13 | TGTGCCAGCGGGCGAGATCGCAATCAGCCCCAGCATTTT | CASGRDRNQPQHF
NA | NA | TRBJ2-7 | TRBV4-1 | 15 | TGCGCCAGCAGCCAAGAACCGGTAATCTCCTACGAGCAGTACTTC | CASSQEPVISYEQYF
TRBD1 | once | TRBJ1-4 | TRBV28 | 15 | TGTGCCAGCAGTCCCCGACAGGGTTTAGGCGAAAAACTGTTTTTT | CASSPRQGLGEKLFF
TRBD1 | NA | TRBJ1-1 | TRBV6-5 | 14 | TGTGCCAGCAGTACAAGGACAGGGGGAACTGAAGCTTTCTTT | CASSTRTGGTEAFF
TRBD1 | NA | TRBJ2-7 | TRBV15 | 15 | TGTGCCACCAGCAGAGTTCCGGCAGGGGGATACGAGCAGTACTTC | CATSRVPAGGYEQYF
NA | NA | TRBJ2-7 | TRBV15 | 15 | TGTGCCACCAGCAGACTAGGGAGTTTGGTCTACGAGCAGTACTTC | CATSRLGSLVYEQYF
NA | once | TRBJ2-5 | TRBV27 | 15 | TGTGCCAGCAGCCCCGCCTGGGGGGTTCAGGAGACCCAGTACTTC | CASSPAWGVQETQYF
NA | NA | TRBJ2-3 | TRBV9 | 15 | TGTGCCAGCAGCGTAGGCGCAGGGGGCACAGATACGCAGTATTTT | CASSVGAGGTDTQYF
NA | few | TRBJ1-1 | TRBV5-6 | 13 | TGTGCCAGCAGCTATACAGGGTACACTGAAGCTTTCTTT | CASSYTGYTEAFF
TRBD1 | NA | TRBJ2-5 | TRBV27 | 15 | TGTGCCAGCAGTTCATCGACAGGGTTCCAAGAGACCCAGTACTTC | CASSSSTGFQETQYF
NA | few | TRBJ2-3 | TRBV4-3 | 16 | TGCGCCAGCACGCCGGGCGGATCGACGGGAGTAAGTACGCAGTATTTT | CASTPGGSTGVSTQYF
TRBD1 | NA | TRBJ2-7 | TRBV6-1 | 14 | TGTGCCAGCAGTGAAGGAGGGGGCGGCTACGAGCAGTACTTC | CASSEGGGGYEQYF
NA | NA | TRBJ2-1 | TRBV30 | 13 | TGTGCCTGGACAGGCAGCTCCTACAATGAGCAGTTCTTC | CAWTGSSYNEQFF
TRBD1 | once | TRBJ2-7 | TRBV28 | 15 | TGTGCCAGCAGTCCCACAGGGGGCCTCTCCCTCGAGCAGTACTTC | CASSPTGGLSLEQYF
NA | NA | TRBJ1-2 | TRBV28 | 13 | TGTGCCAGCAGGAGCCCAGGGTTCTATGGCTACACCTTC | CASRSPGFYGYTF
TRBD1 | NA | TRBJ2-1 | TRBV5-3 | 15 | TGTGCCAGAAGGCGGGGACAGGGGGTAATCGATGAGCAGTTCTTC | CARRRGQGVIDEQFF
NA | NA | TRBJ1-4 | TRBV2 | 15 | TGTGCCAGCAGTGAAGCGGGGTCGGGGGATGAAAAACTGTTTTTT | CASSEAGSGDEKLFF
NA | NA | TRBJ2-2 | TRBV6-1 | 15 | TGTGCCAGCAGTGCTTCCGGGAACGCGGCCGGGGAGCTGTTTTTT | CASSASGNAAGELFF
TRBD1 | NA | TRBJ2-3 | TRBV6-6 | 16 | TGTGCCAGCAGTTACGGCTGGACAGGGGGCGCAGATACGCAGTATTTT | CASSYGWTGGADTQYF
TRBD1 | NA | TRBJ1-4 | TRBV5-1 | 13 | TGCGCCAGCAGACGGGACAGGGATGAAAAACTGTTTTTT | CASRRDRDEKLFF
TRBD1 | once | TRBJ1-4 | TRBV9 | 14 | TGTGCCAGCAGCGACGACAGGGGAGATGAAAAACTGTTTTTT | CASSDDRGDEKLFF